This TCR beta chain comes out of a study of blood T cells in healthy people across ages. Looking at the study overall: About one barcoded beta molecule per two T cells was captured by template switching.

Each donor supplied around 10 milliliters of peripheral blood. For the second PCR, which ran for roughly 6 to 11 cycles, a sample-barcoded 5' primer and a J-beta primer mix were used. All cDNA molecules were each tagged by a template-switch adaptor with 12 random nucleotides. Every sample gave at least 3 million paired-end reads containing CDR3. TCRdb itself ran the 5' RACE reads through MiXCR, one entry per CDR3 protein. Of about 1.5 million distinct CDR3 sequences listed, roughly two fifths are singletons. This clonotype was detected only a few times. Trimming cost V 3 bases and J 5 bases, with 10 bases left between them. The CDR3 consists of 13 residues.

Sequencing was performed on blood. The receptor comes from a woman aged 18-35 years in good health. This chain connects TRBV12-3 or TRBV12-4 to TRBJ2-5; no clear D gene. CDR3 nucleotides: TGTGCCAGCAGTTTCACCAACGCGGAGACCCAGTACTTC. It codes for CASSFTNAETQYF.